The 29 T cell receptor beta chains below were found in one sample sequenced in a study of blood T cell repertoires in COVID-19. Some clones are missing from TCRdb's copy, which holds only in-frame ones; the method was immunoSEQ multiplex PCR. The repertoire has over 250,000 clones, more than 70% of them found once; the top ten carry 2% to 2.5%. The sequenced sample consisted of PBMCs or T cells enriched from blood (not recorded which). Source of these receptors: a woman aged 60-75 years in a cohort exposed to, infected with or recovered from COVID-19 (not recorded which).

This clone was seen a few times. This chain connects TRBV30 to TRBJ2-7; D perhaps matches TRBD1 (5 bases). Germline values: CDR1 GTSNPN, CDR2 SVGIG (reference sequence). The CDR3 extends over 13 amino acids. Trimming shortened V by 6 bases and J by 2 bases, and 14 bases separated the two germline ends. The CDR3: CACTSRGAYEQYF. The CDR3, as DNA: TGTGCCTGCACCAGTAGGGGCGCCTACGAGCAGTACTTC.

The CDR3 spells CASSPRDREAYGYTF. CDR3 bases: TGTGCCAGCAGTCCCCGGGACAGGGAAGCCTATGGCTACACCTTC. The V call is TRBV28, the J call TRBJ1-2; 9 nucleotides line up with TRBD1. The germline V gene has CDR1 MDHEN and CDR2 SYDVKM. V lost 5 bases to trimming and J lost 4 bases; unmatched junction nucleotides: 8. There are 15 residues in the CDR3.

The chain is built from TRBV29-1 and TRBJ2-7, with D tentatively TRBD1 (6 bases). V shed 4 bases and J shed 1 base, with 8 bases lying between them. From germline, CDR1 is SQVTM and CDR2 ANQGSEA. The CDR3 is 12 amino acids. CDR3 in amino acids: CSVAGQSYEQYF. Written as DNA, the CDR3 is TGCAGCGTTGCAGGACAGTCCTACGAGCAGTACTTC.

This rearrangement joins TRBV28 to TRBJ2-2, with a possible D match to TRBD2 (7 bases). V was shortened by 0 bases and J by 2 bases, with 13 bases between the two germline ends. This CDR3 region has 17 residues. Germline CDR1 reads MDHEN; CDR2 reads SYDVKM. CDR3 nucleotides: TGTGCCAGCAGTTTATGGGGGCGGGGGCTTAACACCGGGGAGCTGTTTTTT. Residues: CASSLWGRGLNTGELFF.

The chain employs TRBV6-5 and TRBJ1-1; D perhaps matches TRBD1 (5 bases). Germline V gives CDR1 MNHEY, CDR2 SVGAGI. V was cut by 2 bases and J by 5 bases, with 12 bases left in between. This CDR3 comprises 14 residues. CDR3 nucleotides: TGTGCCAGCAGTTACGAAATCCGGGGGACTGAAGCTTTCTTT. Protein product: CASSYEIRGTEAFF.

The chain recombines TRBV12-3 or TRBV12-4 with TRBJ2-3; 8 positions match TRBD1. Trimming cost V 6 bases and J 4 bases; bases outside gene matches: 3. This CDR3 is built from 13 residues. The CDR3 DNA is TGTGCCAGCAGCAAGACAGGGGCAGATACGCAGTATTTT. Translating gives CASSKTGADTQYF.

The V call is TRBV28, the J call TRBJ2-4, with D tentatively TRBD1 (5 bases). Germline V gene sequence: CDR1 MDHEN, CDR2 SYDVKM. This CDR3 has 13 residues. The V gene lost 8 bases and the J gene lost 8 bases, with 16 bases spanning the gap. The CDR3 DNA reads TGTGCCAGCTGCGGCGACAGTACATACATTCAGTACTTC. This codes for CASCGDSTYIQYF.

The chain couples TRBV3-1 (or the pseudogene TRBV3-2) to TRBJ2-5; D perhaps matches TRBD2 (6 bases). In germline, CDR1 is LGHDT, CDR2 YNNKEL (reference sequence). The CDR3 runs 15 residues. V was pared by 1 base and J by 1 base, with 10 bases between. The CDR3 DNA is TGTGCCAGCAGCCAAGGGCTGCGGGGCCAAGAGACCCAGTACTTC. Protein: CASSQGLRGQETQYF.

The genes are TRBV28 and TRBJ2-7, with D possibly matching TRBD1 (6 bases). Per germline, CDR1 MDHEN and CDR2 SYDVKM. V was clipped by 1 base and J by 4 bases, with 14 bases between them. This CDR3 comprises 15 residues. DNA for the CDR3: TGTGCCAGCAGTTTATTAAATGCAGGGGATTACGAGCAGTACTTC. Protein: CASSLLNAGDYEQYF.

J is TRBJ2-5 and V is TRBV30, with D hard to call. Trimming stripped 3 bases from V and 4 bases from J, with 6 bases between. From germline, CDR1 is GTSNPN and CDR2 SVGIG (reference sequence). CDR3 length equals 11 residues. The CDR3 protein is CAWSLGETQYF. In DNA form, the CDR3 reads TGTGCCTGGAGCCTCGGAGAGACCCAGTACTTC. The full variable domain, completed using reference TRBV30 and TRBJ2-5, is SQTIHQWPATLVQPVGSPLSLECTVEGTSNPNLYWYRQAAGRGLQLLFYSVGIGQISSEVPQNLSASRPQDRQFILSSKKLLLSDSGFYLCAWSLGETQYFGPGTRLLVL.

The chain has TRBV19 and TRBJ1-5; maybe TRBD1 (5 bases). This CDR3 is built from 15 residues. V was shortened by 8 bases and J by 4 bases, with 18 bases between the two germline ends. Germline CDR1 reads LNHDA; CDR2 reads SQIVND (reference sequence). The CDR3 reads CASAPGGGFNQPQHF. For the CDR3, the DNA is TGTGCCAGTGCCCCCGGGGGGGGATTTAATCAGCCCCAGCATTTT.

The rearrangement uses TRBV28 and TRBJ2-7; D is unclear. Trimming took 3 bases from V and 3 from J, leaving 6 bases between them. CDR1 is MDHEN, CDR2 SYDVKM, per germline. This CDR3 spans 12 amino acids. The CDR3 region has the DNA TGTGCCAGCAGTTTCATGCGCTACGAGCAGTACTTC. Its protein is CASSFMRYEQYF.

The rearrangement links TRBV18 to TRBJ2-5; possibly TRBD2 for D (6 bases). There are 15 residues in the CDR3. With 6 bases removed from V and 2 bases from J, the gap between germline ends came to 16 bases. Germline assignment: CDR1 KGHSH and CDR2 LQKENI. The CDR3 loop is CASSGLGGKQETQYF. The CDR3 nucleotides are TGTGCCAGCTCCGGTTTGGGAGGCAAACAAGAGACCCAGTACTTC. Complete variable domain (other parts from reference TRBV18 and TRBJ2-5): NAGVMQNPRHLVRRRGQEARLRCSPMKGHSHVYWYRQLPEEGLKFMVYLQKENIIDESGMPKERFSAEFPKEGPSILRIQQVVRGDSAAYFCASSGLGGKQETQYFGPGTRLLVL.

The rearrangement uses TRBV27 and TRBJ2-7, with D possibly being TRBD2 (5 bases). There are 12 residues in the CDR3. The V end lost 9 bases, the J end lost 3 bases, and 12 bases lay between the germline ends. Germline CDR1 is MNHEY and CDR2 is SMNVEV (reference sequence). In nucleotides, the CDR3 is TGTGCCAGTCGTACTAGTTTCTACGAGCAGTACTTC. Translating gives CASRTSFYEQYF.

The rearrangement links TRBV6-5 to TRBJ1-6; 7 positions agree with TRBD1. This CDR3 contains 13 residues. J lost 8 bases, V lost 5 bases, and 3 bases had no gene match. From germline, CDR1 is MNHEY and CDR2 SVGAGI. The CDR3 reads CASSQQGYSPLHF. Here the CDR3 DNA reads TGTGCCAGCAGTCAACAGGGGTATTCACCCCTCCACTTT.

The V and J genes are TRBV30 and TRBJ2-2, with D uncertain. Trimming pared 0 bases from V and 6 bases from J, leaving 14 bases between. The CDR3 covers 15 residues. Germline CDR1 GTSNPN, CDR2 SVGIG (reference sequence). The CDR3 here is CAWSVTQSGAGELFF. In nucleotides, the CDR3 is TGTGCCTGGAGTGTCACCCAATCGGGTGCCGGGGAGCTGTTTTTT.

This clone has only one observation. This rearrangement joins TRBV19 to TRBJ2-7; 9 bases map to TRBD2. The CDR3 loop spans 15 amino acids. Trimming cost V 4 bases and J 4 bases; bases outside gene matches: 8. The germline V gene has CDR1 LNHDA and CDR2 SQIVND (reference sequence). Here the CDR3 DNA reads TGTGCCAGTAGTACCCGGACTAGCGAAACTTACGAGCAGTACTTC. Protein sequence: CASSTRTSETYEQYF.

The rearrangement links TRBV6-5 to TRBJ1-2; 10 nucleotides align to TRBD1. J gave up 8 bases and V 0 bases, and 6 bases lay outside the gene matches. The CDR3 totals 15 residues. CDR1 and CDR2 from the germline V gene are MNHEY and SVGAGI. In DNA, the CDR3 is TGTGCCAGCAGTTACTCGAAGGACAGGGGGTCAGGCTACACCTTC. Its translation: CASSYSKDRGSGYTF.

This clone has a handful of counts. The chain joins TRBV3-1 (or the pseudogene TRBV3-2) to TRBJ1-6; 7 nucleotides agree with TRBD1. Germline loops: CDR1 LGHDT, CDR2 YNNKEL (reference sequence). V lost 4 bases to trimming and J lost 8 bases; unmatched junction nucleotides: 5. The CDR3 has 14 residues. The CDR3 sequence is CASSRGGRDSPLHF. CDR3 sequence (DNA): TGTGCCAGCAGCCGAGGGGGCCGGGATTCACCCCTCCACTTT.

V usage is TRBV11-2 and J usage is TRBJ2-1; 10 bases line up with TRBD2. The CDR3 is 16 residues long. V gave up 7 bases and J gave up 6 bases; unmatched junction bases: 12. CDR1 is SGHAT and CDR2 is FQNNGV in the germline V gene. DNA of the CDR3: TGTGCCAGCACCCTCCTACTAGCGGGAAACTTCAATGAGCAGTTCTTC. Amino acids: CASTLLLAGNFNEQFF.

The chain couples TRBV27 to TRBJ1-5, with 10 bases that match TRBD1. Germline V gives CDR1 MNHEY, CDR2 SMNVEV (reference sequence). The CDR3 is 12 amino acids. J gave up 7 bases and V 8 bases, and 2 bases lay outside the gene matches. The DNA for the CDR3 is TGTGCCAGCTCGGACAGGGGGCAGCCCCAGCATTTT. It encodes CASSDRGQPQHF.

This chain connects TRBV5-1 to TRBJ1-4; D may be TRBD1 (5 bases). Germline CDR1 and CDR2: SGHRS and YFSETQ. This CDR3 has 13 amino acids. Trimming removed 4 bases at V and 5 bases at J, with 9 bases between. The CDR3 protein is CASSTQGNEKLFF. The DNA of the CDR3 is TGCGCCAGCAGCACCCAGGGCAATGAAAAACTGTTTTTT.

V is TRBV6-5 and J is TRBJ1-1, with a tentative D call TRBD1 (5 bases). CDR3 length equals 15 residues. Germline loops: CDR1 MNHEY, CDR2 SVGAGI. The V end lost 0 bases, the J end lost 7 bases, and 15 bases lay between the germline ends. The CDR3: CASSYSTGGSGEAFF. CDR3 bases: TGTGCCAGCAGTTACTCGACTGGGGGTAGCGGTGAAGCTTTCTTT.

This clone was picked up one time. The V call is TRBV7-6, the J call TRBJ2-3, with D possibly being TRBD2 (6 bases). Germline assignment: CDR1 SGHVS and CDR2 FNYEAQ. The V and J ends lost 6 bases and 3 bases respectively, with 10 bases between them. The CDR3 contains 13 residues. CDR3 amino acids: CASSRRATDTQYF. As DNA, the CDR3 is TGTGCCAGCAGTCGGAGGGCGACAGATACGCAGTATTTT.

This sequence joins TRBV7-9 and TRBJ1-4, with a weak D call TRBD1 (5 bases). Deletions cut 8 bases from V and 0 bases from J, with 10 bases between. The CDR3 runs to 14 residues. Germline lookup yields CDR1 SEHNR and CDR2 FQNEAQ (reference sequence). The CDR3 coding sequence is TGTGCCAGCGGACGGGGGTCAACTAATGAAAAACTGTTTTTT. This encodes CASGRGSTNEKLFF.

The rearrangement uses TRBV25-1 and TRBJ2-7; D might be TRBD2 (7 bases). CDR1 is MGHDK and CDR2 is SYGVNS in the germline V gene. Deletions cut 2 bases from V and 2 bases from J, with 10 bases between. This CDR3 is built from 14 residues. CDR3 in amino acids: CASSEGGGPYEQYF. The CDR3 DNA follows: TGTGCCAGCAGTGAAGGGGGGGGGCCCTACGAGCAGTACTTC.

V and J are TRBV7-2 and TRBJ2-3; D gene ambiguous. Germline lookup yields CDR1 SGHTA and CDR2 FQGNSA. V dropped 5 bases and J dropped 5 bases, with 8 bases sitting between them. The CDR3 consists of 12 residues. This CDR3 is CASSPSGDTQYF. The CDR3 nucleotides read TGTGCCAGCAGCCCCTCAGGAGATACGCAGTATTTT.

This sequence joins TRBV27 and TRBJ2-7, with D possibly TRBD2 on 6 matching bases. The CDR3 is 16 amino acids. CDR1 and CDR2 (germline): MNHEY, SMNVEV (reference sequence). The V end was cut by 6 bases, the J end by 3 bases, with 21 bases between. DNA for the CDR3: TGTGCCAGCAGCGCAAACCCTCCGAGCGGGCGCTACGAGCAGTACTTC. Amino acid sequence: CASSANPPSGRYEQYF.

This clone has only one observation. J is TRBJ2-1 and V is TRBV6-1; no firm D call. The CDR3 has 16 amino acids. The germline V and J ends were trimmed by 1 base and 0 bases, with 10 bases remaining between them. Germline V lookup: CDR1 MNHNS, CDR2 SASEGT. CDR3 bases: TGTGCCAGCAGTGAAGGAAGACTCGACTCCTACAATGAGCAGTTCTTC. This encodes CASSEGRLDSYNEQFF.